These 26 T cell receptor beta chains came from one sample sequenced in a study of CD8 T cells in ankylosing spondylitis. Via MiXCR, TCRdb re-called the 5' RACE reads, giving one row per CDR3 protein. The sample includes a few hundred thousand distinct CDR3 sequences, roughly 22% of them seen just once. Sequenced input: blood, either unsorted or a sorted T cell fraction (not recorded which). These receptors originate from a male donor with ankylosing spondylitis or in good health (not recorded which).

This chain joins TRBV7-2 and TRBJ2-1; possibly TRBD2 for D (5 bases). Germline assignment: CDR1 SGHTA and CDR2 FQGNSA. Trimming took off 0 bases at V and 0 bases at J, with 12 bases between the two ends. This CDR3 spans 17 amino acids. CDR3 residues: CASSLALAGSSYNEQFF. CDR3 nucleotides: TGTGCCAGCAGCTTAGCGCTGGCGGGCAGCTCCTACAATGAGCAGTTCTTC.

The chain links TRBV4-1 to TRBJ2-3; no definite D call. The CDR3 is 13 amino acids. The germline CDR1 and CDR2 sequences are MGHRA and YSYEKL. Trimming removed 4 bases from V and 7 bases from J, with 12 bases in between. The CDR3 DNA sequence: TGCGCCAGCAGCCCTCAAGATGTCTATACGCAGTATTTT. It specifies CASSPQDVYTQYF.

This chain joins TRBV7-3 and TRBJ2-2; D unclear. Germline CDR1 is SGHTA and CDR2 is FQGTGA. The V and J ends lost 1 base and 4 bases respectively, with 7 bases between them. The CDR3 is 14 amino acids. The DNA for the CDR3 is TGTGCCAGCAGCTTAATTTACGGCACCGGGGAGCTGTTTTTT. This codes for CASSLIYGTGELFF.

This clonotype was seen a single time. The V call is TRBV10-3, the J call TRBJ2-7; 8 bases align to TRBD1. This CDR3 is 14 amino acids long. Germline CDR1 ENHRY, CDR2 SYGVKD. V lost 7 bases to trimming and J lost 3 bases; unmatched junction nucleotides: 8. The CDR3 is CAITATGDIYEQYF. The CDR3 DNA sequence: TGTGCCATCACCGCGACAGGGGACATCTACGAGCAGTACTTC.

The chain joins TRBV4-1 to TRBJ2-7, with 8 nucleotides matching TRBD2. The CDR3 extends over 14 amino acids. Unmatched junction bases numbered 5, after V lost 3 bases and J lost 4 bases. The germline V gene encodes CDR1 MGHRA and CDR2 YSYEKL. Here the CDR3 DNA reads TGCGCCAGCAGCCAGGCGAGCGGGGGTTACGAGCAGTACTTC. Amino acids: CASSQASGGYEQYF.

The chain has TRBV4-1 and TRBJ2-3; possible D gene TRBD1, 5 bases. The CDR3 loop spans 16 amino acids. Germline V lookup: CDR1 MGHRA, CDR2 YSYEKL. V was pared by 1 base and J by 5 bases, with 16 bases between. CDR3 amino acids: CASSQVGASDLDTQYF. The CDR3 region has the DNA TGCGCCAGCAGCCAAGTAGGGGCCTCCGACTTAGATACGCAGTATTTT.

CDR3 amino acids: CASSPSTVYGYTF. The CDR3 DNA reads TGTGCCAGCAGTCCCTCGACGGTGTATGGCTACACCTTC. The chain employs TRBV12-3 or TRBV12-4 and TRBJ1-2, with no clear D. The CDR3 runs to 13 residues. V dropped 5 bases and J dropped 5 bases, with 12 bases sitting between them.

The rearrangement links TRBV20-1 to TRBJ2-3; 7 nucleotides match TRBD2. CDR1 DFQATT and CDR2 SNEGSKA come from the germline V gene (reference sequence). The V segment lost 5 bases and the J segment 2 bases; nucleotides outside the gene matches: 10. The CDR3 sequence is 15 residues long. Here the CDR3 reads CSAGLGGGPTDTQYF. CDR3 in DNA: TGCAGTGCTGGCTTGGGGGGGGGACCCACAGATACGCAGTATTTT.

The chain employs TRBV29-1 and TRBJ2-7, with TRBD1 identical over 9 bases. CDR3 length: 13 residues. V shed 6 bases, J shed 3 bases, and the junction held 6 bases outside the gene matches. Germline CDR1 is SQVTM and CDR2 is ANQGSEA. CDR3 coding DNA: TGCAGCGTGGGGACAGGGATCTTCTACGAGCAGTACTTC. Its protein is CSVGTGIFYEQYF.

In DNA form, the CDR3 reads TGTGCCAGCAGCGTAGTCGGGGCAGGGGACTACGAGCAGTACTTC. Protein product: CASSVVGAGDYEQYF. The V gene is TRBV9, the J gene TRBJ2-7, with D possibly matching TRBD1 (6 bases). The CDR3 contains 15 residues. V lost 0 bases to trimming and J lost 3 bases, with 13 bases between them. Germline values: CDR1 SGDLS, CDR2 YYNGEE.

This clonotype has more than one count but fewer than ten. The CDR3, as DNA: TGTGCCAGCAGCGGAGTTAGGGCCGATGATAGGAATGAGCAGTTCTTC. Amino acids: CASSGVRADDRNEQFF. This chain links TRBV13 with TRBJ2-1; no clear D. Trimming took 5 bases from V and 7 from J, leaving 21 bases between them. The length of the CDR3 is 16 residues. The V gene's germline CDR1 is PRHDT and CDR2 FYEKMQ (reference sequence). The variable domain in full, with the rest retrieved from reference TRBV13 and TRBJ2-1, is AAGVIQSPRHLIKEKRETATLKCYPIPRHDTVYWYQQGPGQDPQFLISFYEKMQSDKGSIPDRFSAQQFSDYHSELNMSSLELGDSALYFCASSGVRADDRNEQFFGPGTRLTVL.

This rearrangement joins TRBV19 to TRBJ2-7; TRBD1 is a possible D gene (5 bases). The CDR3 consists of 13 residues. Germline V gene data show CDR1 as LNHDA and CDR2 as SQIVND (reference sequence). The V gene lost 3 bases and the J gene lost 3 bases, with 9 bases spanning the gap. The chain's CDR3 is CASSMGRDYEQYF. The DNA for the CDR3 is TGTGCCAGTAGTATGGGCAGGGACTACGAGCAGTACTTC.

This chain links TRBV29-1 with TRBJ2-2, with 10 bases that match TRBD1. Per germline, CDR1 SQVTM and CDR2 ANQGSEA. With V trimmed by 7 bases and J by 7 bases, 12 bases remained unmatched. This CDR3 has 15 amino acids. In DNA, the CDR3 is TGCAGCGCCTGTTTCGACAGGGGGCTTGGCGGGGAGCTGTTTTTT. Its protein is CSACFDRGLGGELFF.

Only a few counts were recorded for this clonotype. The V and J genes are TRBV13 and TRBJ2-7, with 8 bases identical to TRBD1. Germline CDR1 is PRHDT and CDR2 is FYEKMQ (reference sequence). The CDR3 is 16 residues long. J gave up 2 bases and V 5 bases, and 11 bases lay outside the gene matches. The CDR3 nucleotides read TGTGCCAGCAGCCCAGAGGACAGGGTTACACCCTACGAGCAGTACTTC. It yields the protein CASSPEDRVTPYEQYF.

The V gene is TRBV7-6, the J gene TRBJ2-1, with 8 positions matching TRBD2. Per germline, CDR1 SGHVS and CDR2 FNYEAQ. Trimming at V came to 2 bases and at J to 1 base, leaving 16 bases not matched to a gene. This CDR3 is 20 amino acids long. The chain's CDR3 is CASSLQAWLAGLISYNEQFF. CDR3 DNA sequence: TGTGCCAGCAGCTTACAAGCTTGGCTAGCGGGCCTTATTTCCTACAATGAGCAGTTCTTC.

The rearrangement uses TRBV20-1 and TRBJ2-3; no reliable D call. The V gene's germline CDR1 is DFQATT and CDR2 SNEGSKA (reference sequence). V was cut by 3 bases and J by 0 bases, with 16 bases left in between. The CDR3 sequence is 16 residues long. The DNA for the CDR3 is TGCAGTGCTAGTGCTCCGGGCGTGGGTAGCACAGATACGCAGTATTTT. Protein product: CSASAPGVGSTDTQYF.

The chain employs TRBV5-6 and TRBJ2-5; possibly TRBD2 for D (5 bases). Trimming took off 0 bases at V and 2 bases at J, with 11 bases between the two ends. Germline CDR1 reads SGHDT; CDR2 reads YYEEEE. CDR3 length: 15 residues. Written as DNA, the CDR3 is TGTGCCAGCAGCTTGGCCGGGAACTCTCAAGAGACCCAGTACTTC. Residues: CASSLAGNSQETQYF. Filled out from reference TRBV5-6 and TRBJ2-5, the complete variable domain reads DAGVTQSPTHLIKTRGQQVTLRCSPKSGHDTVSWYQQALGQGPQFIFQYYEEEERQRGNFPDRFSGHQFPNYSSELNVNALLLGDSALYLCASSLAGNSQETQYFGPGTRLLVL.

The V gene is TRBV10-2, the J gene TRBJ2-2; 14 nucleotides align to TRBD2. The CDR3 is made up of 19 amino acids. Trimming at V came to 3 bases and at J to 0 bases, leaving 6 bases not matched to a gene. The V gene's germline CDR1 is WSHSY and CDR2 SAAADI. This CDR3 is CASSDLTSGGEANTGELFF. CDR3 nucleotide sequence: TGCGCCAGCAGTGACCTGACTAGCGGGGGGGAAGCGAACACCGGGGAGCTGTTTTTT.

This clonotype was seen once. The chain has TRBV28 and TRBJ2-7, with TRBD2 matching 7 bases. The V and J ends lost 8 bases and 2 bases, in that order; junction bases with no gene match: 15. Germline loops: CDR1 MDHEN, CDR2 SYDVKM. This CDR3 has 16 residues. The CDR3 DNA sequence: TGTGCCAGCGCCAGGGCCTACGGCGGGGGTACCTACGAGCAGTACTTC. Encoded protein: CASARAYGGGTYEQYF.

The V gene is TRBV7-2, the J gene TRBJ2-3; TRBD2 is a possible D gene (5 bases). Germline assignment: CDR1 SGHTA and CDR2 FQGNSA. The CDR3 has 17 amino acids. Trimming took off 1 base at V and 2 bases at J, with 16 bases between the two ends. In nucleotides, the CDR3 is TGTGCCAGCAGCTTAGTTGAGGGAAGTTTGTACACAGATACGCAGTATTTT. Amino acid sequence: CASSLVEGSLYTDTQYF.

This clonotype appeared many times. The chain uses TRBV4-2 and TRBJ2-7, with D hard to call. Germline V gene data show CDR1 as LGHNA and CDR2 as YNFKEQ. This CDR3 spans 14 amino acids. Trimming took 1 base from V and 1 from J, leaving 8 bases between them. The CDR3 is CASSQVPSSYEQYF. CDR3 in DNA: TGTGCCAGCAGCCAAGTACCTTCTTCCTACGAGCAGTACTTC.

This clonotype was observed a few times. The chain combines TRBV12-3 or TRBV12-4 with TRBJ2-2; 8 bases are shared with TRBD1. After removal of 2 bases from V and 4 bases from J, the junction contained 3 bases not matched to a gene. The CDR3 length is 15 residues. The CDR3 is CASSLSRGPTGELFF. DNA of the CDR3: TGTGCCAGCAGTTTATCCAGGGGGCCCACCGGGGAGCTGTTTTTT.

This sequence joins TRBV28 and TRBJ2-6; possible D gene TRBD2, 6 bases. The CDR3 length is 16 residues. The V and J ends lost 5 bases and 0 bases respectively, with 11 bases between them. Germline V gene sequence: CDR1 MDHEN, CDR2 SYDVKM. The CDR3, as DNA: TGTGCCAGCAGTCGACTAGTAATCTCTGGGGCCAACGTCCTGACTTTC. As protein: CASSRLVISGANVLTF.

This clonotype was recorded many times. CDR3 coding DNA: TGTGCCAGCAGCACTACAGGGGTTGACACTGAAGCTTTCTTT. It translates to CASSTTGVDTEAFF. V usage is TRBV12-3 or TRBV12-4 and J usage is TRBJ1-1; TRBD1 matches at 7 bases. V was pared by 6 bases and J by 3 bases, with 7 bases of the junction left unmatched. The CDR3 has 14 residues.

This clonotype showed up just a few times. The chain recombines TRBV2 with TRBJ2-1; D possibly corresponds to TRBD1 (6 bases). Germline loops: CDR1 SNHLY, CDR2 FYNNEI. The CDR3 totals 13 residues. The V gene lost 9 bases and the J gene lost 0 bases, with 9 bases spanning the gap. The CDR3 protein is CASMDSSYNEQFF. CDR3 coding DNA: TGTGCCAGTATGGACAGCTCCTACAATGAGCAGTTCTTC.

V is TRBV11-3 and J is TRBJ2-1, with D hard to call. Germline V gene lookup returns CDR1 SGHNT and CDR2 YENEEA. V was pared by 4 bases and J by 13 bases, with 14 bases between. CDR3 length: 12 residues. Written as DNA, the CDR3 is TGTGCCAGCAGCTATCCGGAGAGTGAACAGTTCTTC. Protein product: CASSYPESEQFF.